Listed below are T cell receptor beta chains from one sample, sequenced in a study of patients and donors after allogeneic stem cell transplantation. One entry per CDR3 protein results from TCRdb running MiXCR on the RT-PCR reads. The data show about 57,000 distinct CDR3 sequences, with more than 10% seen just once and roughly a third held by the top ten. Specimen: blood, either unsorted or a sorted T cell fraction (not recorded which). Receptor source: a human donor who was either an allogeneic HSCT recipient or a stem cell or donor lymphocyte infusion donor (not recorded which). It is not recorded whose cells these are; they may come from a transplant donor. The CDR3 runs from the conserved cysteine through the conserved F or W. A D gene is named only where the DNA matches it firmly. Clone size is not always given. Where it is, it says once, few, many or a class for expanded clones.

D gene: .
J gene: TRBJ2-7
clone size: .
V gene: TRBV4-2
CDR3 length: 17
CDR3 protein: CASSPDSWTQSSYEQYF
CDR3 DNA: TGTGCCAGCAGCCCCGATTCCTGGACCCAGAGCTCCTACGAGCAGTACTTC

D gene: .
J gene: TRBJ2-7
clone size: .
V gene: TRBV27
CDR3 length: 14
CDR3 protein: CASSPPVSFYEQYF
CDR3 DNA: TGTGCCAGCAGTCCCCCGGTCAGTTTCTACGAGCAGTACTTC

D gene: .
J gene: TRBJ2-1
clone size: once
V gene: TRBV7-3
CDR3 length: 18
CDR3 protein: CASSLRGEGTLFDNEQFF
CDR3 DNA: TGTGCCAGCAGCCTCCGAGGGGAGGGGACACTATTCGACAATGAGCAGTTCTTC

D gene: .
J gene: TRBJ2-7
clone size: few
V gene: TRBV6-5
CDR3 length: 13
CDR3 protein: CASRGGFSYEQYF
CDR3 DNA: TGTGCCAGCAGGGGCGGGTTCTCCTACGAGCAGTACTTC

D gene: .
J gene: TRBJ2-2
clone size: .
V gene: TRBV20-1
CDR3 length: 16
CDR3 protein: CSARDGTPANTGELFF
CDR3 DNA: TGCAGTGCTAGAGATGGAACTCCCGCAAACACCGGGGAGCTGTTTTTT

D gene: .
J gene: TRBJ1-2
clone size: many
V gene: TRBV10-3
CDR3 length: 15
CDR3 protein: CAISDYVGSYYGYTF
CDR3 DNA: TGTGCCATCAGTGATTATGTAGGCAGCTACTATGGCTACACCTTC

D gene: TRBD2
J gene: TRBJ2-5
clone size: few
V gene: TRBV5-1
CDR3 length: 18
CDR3 protein: CASSPLKLLAGGQETQYF
CDR3 DNA: TGCGCCAGCAGCCCCCTTAAGCTACTAGCGGGCGGCCAAGAGACCCAGTACTTC

D gene: .
J gene: TRBJ2-1
clone size: .
V gene: TRBV20-1
CDR3 length: 14
CDR3 protein: CSALSGSTYNEQFF
CDR3 DNA: TGCAGTGCTTTAAGCGGGTCTACTTACAATGAGCAGTTCTTC

D gene: .
J gene: TRBJ2-1
clone size: .
V gene: TRBV3-1
CDR3 length: 16
CDR3 protein: CASSQGPRDNYNEEFF
CDR3 DNA: TGTGCCAGCAGCCAAGGGCCACGGGACAACTACAATGAGGAGTTCTTC

D gene: .
J gene: TRBJ2-1
clone size: few
V gene: TRBV12-3/TRBV12-4
CDR3 length: 13
CDR3 protein: CASSGRVGNEQFF
CDR3 DNA: TGTGCCAGCAGTGGAAGGGTGGGCAATGAGCAGTTCTTC

D gene: .
J gene: TRBJ2-6
clone size: .
V gene: TRBV15
CDR3 length: 13
CDR3 protein: CATSRGSPNVLTF
CDR3 DNA: TGTGCCACCAGCAGAGGATCCCCCAACGTCCTGACTTTC

D gene: TRBD1
J gene: TRBJ2-3
clone size: .
V gene: TRBV5-5
CDR3 length: 16
CDR3 protein: CASSLTGGGFEDTQYF
CDR3 DNA: TGTGCCAGCAGCCTGACAGGGGGCGGCTTTGAGGATACGCAGTATTTT

D gene: .
J gene: TRBJ2-7
clone size: .
V gene: TRBV15
CDR3 length: 18
CDR3 protein: CATSRDLRKSGTSYEQYF
CDR3 DNA: TGTGCCACCAGCAGAGATTTAAGGAAGTCAGGTACCTCCTACGAGCAGTACTTC

D gene: TRBD2
J gene: TRBJ2-1
clone size: many
V gene: TRBV6-1
CDR3 length: 14
CDR3 protein: CASLGTSGSDEQFF
CDR3 DNA: TGTGCCAGCTTAGGGACTAGCGGGAGCGATGAGCAGTTCTTC

D gene: .
J gene: TRBJ2-7
clone size: .
V gene: TRBV28
CDR3 length: 16
CDR3 protein: CASSSRGRGGTYEQYF
CDR3 DNA: TGTGCCAGCAGTTCCCGGGGTAGAGGCGGGACCTACGAGCAGTACTTC

D gene: TRBD1
J gene: TRBJ2-7
clone size: few
V gene: TRBV5-6
CDR3 length: 14
CDR3 protein: CASSSLGQAYEQYF
CDR3 DNA: TGTGCCAGCAGCTCGCTTGGACAGGCCTACGAGCAGTACTTC

D gene: TRBD1
J gene: TRBJ2-2
clone size: many
V gene: TRBV20-1
CDR3 length: 16
CDR3 protein: CSARVLRQGNTGELFF
CDR3 DNA: TGCAGTGCTAGAGTCCTTAGACAGGGGAACACCGGGGAGCTGTTTTTT

D gene: TRBD1
J gene: TRBJ2-1
clone size: few
V gene: TRBV11-3
CDR3 length: 16
CDR3 protein: CASSSWPGQFPNEQFF
CDR3 DNA: TGTGCCAGCAGCTCATGGCCGGGACAGTTCCCCAATGAGCAGTTCTTC

D gene: TRBD2
J gene: TRBJ2-3
clone size: many
V gene: TRBV20-1
CDR3 length: 16
CDR3 protein: CSARDSLAGGTDTQYF
CDR3 DNA: TGCAGTGCTAGAGATTCCCTAGCGGGGGGGACAGATACGCAGTATTTT

D gene: .
J gene: TRBJ1-5
clone size: many
V gene: TRBV5-8
CDR3 length: 17
CDR3 protein: CASSWEQWPGVNQPQHF
CDR3 DNA: TGTGCCAGCAGTTGGGAGCAGTGGCCGGGGGTAAATCAGCCCCAGCATTTT

D gene: TRBD1
J gene: TRBJ1-6
clone size: many
V gene: TRBV7-3
CDR3 length: 15
CDR3 protein: CASSVTGEANSPLHF
CDR3 DNA: TGTGCCAGCAGCGTGACAGGGGAAGCCAATTCACCCCTCCACTTT

D gene: TRBD2
J gene: TRBJ2-7
clone size: .
V gene: TRBV29-1
CDR3 length: 16
CDR3 protein: CSVKDYRGLAGGEQYF
CDR3 DNA: TGCAGCGTGAAGGACTACAGGGGACTAGCGGGGGGAGAGCAGTACTTC

D gene: .
J gene: TRBJ1-5
clone size: many
V gene: TRBV7-9
CDR3 length: 14
CDR3 protein: CASSFRDSNQPQHF
CDR3 DNA: TGTGCCAGCAGCTTCAGAGATAGCAATCAGCCCCAGCATTTT

D gene: .
J gene: TRBJ1-5
clone size: many
V gene: TRBV20-1
CDR3 length: 15
CDR3 protein: CSARLEGGSNQPQHF
CDR3 DNA: TGCAGTGCCAGGTTGGAGGGGGGTAGCAATCAGCCCCAGCATTTT

D gene: .
J gene: TRBJ2-7
clone size: .
V gene: TRBV6-5
CDR3 length: 13
CDR3 protein: CASSYYFFYEQYF
CDR3 DNA: TGTGCCAGCAGTTACTATTTTTTCTACGAGCAGTACTTC

D gene: .
J gene: TRBJ1-3
clone size: many
V gene: TRBV9
CDR3 length: 14
CDR3 protein: CASSNTSSGNTIYF
CDR3 DNA: TGTGCCAGCAGTAACACGAGCTCTGGAAACACCATATATTTT

D gene: .
J gene: TRBJ2-4
clone size: .
V gene: TRBV7-2
CDR3 length: 16
CDR3 protein: CASSHTSDLAKNIQYF
CDR3 DNA: TGTGCCAGCAGCCACACGTCGGACCTAGCCAAAAACATTCAGTACTTC

D gene: .
J gene: TRBJ1-1
clone size: many
V gene: TRBV7-9
CDR3 length: 11
CDR3 protein: CASSLVNEAFF
CDR3 DNA: TGTGCCAGCAGCTTAGTCAATGAAGCTTTCTTT

D gene: .
J gene: TRBJ2-1
clone size: few
V gene: TRBV7-2
CDR3 length: 12
CDR3 protein: CASSFSAEVTFF
CDR3 DNA: TGTGCCAGCAGCTTCTCGGCGGAGGTTACGTTCTTC

D gene: TRBD2
J gene: TRBJ2-7
clone size: .
V gene: TRBV18
CDR3 length: 14
CDR3 protein: CASSRGTSGIEQYF
CDR3 DNA: TGTGCCAGCTCCCGCGGGACTAGCGGGATCGAGCAGTACTTC

D gene: .
J gene: TRBJ1-1
clone size: many
V gene: TRBV14
CDR3 length: 14
CDR3 protein: CASRFRDPNTEAFF
CDR3 DNA: TGTGCCAGCAGATTCAGGGACCCGAACACTGAAGCTTTCTTT

D gene: TRBD2
J gene: TRBJ2-1
clone size: .
V gene: TRBV9
CDR3 length: 16
CDR3 protein: CASSWASGSSGGEQFF
CDR3 DNA: TGTGCCAGCAGCTGGGCCAGCGGGAGCTCGGGGGGTGAGCAGTTCTTC

D gene: .
J gene: TRBJ2-7
clone size: few
V gene: TRBV7-9
CDR3 length: 16
CDR3 protein: CASSERTDILSYEQYF
CDR3 DNA: TGTGCCAGCAGCGAGAGGACGGATATTCTCTCCTACGAGCAGTACTTC

D gene: .
J gene: TRBJ2-7
clone size: few
V gene: TRBV20-1
CDR3 length: 14
CDR3 protein: CSAAGASSIYEQYF
CDR3 DNA: TGCAGTGCCGCCGGAGCTAGTAGTATCTACGAGCAGTACTTC

D gene: .
J gene: TRBJ1-1
clone size: many
V gene: TRBV12-3/TRBV12-4
CDR3 length: 14
CDR3 protein: CASSLEGAIPKAFF
CDR3 DNA: TGTGCCAGCAGTTTGGAAGGGGCAATACCTAAAGCTTTCTTT

D gene: .
J gene: TRBJ2-1
clone size: .
V gene: TRBV5-5
CDR3 length: 13
CDR3 protein: CASRQTPDHEQFF
CDR3 DNA: TGTGCCAGCAGACAGACACCGGACCATGAGCAGTTCTTC

D gene: .
J gene: TRBJ1-6
clone size: few
V gene: TRBV19
CDR3 length: 14
CDR3 protein: CASTGLQGNSPLHF
CDR3 DNA: TGTGCCAGTACTGGACTGCAGGGAAATTCACCCCTCCACTTT

D gene: .
J gene: TRBJ1-1
clone size: many
V gene: TRBV25-1
CDR3 length: 13
CDR3 protein: CASRMRGLSEAFF
CDR3 DNA: TGTGCCAGCAGAATGAGAGGACTTTCTGAAGCTTTCTTT

D gene: TRBD1
J gene: TRBJ2-1
clone size: few
V gene: TRBV20-1
CDR3 length: 16
CDR3 protein: CSARVLTGATFVQQFF
CDR3 DNA: TGCAGTGCTAGAGTACTGACAGGGGCCACTTTCGTCCAGCAGTTCTTC

D gene: .
J gene: TRBJ2-1
clone size: many
V gene: TRBV13
CDR3 length: 14
CDR3 protein: CASSFSVSNNEQFF
CDR3 DNA: TGTGCCAGCAGCTTTTCTGTTTCCAACAATGAGCAGTTCTTC

D gene: .
J gene: TRBJ1-2
clone size: many
V gene: TRBV15
CDR3 length: 13
CDR3 protein: CATSPGTPDGYTF
CDR3 DNA: TGTGCCACCAGCCCAGGGACCCCTGATGGCTACACCTTC